Listed below are T cell receptor beta chains from one sample, sequenced in a study of T cell changes during pregnancy in multiple sclerosis. Repertoires were generated with immunoSEQ multiplex PCR, while TCRdb's copy carries only in-frame clones and drops some. In the table there are 40,000 or so clones, about 88% of which are singletons. The sample was CD4+ T cells from peripheral blood mononuclear cells, taken in the first trimester of pregnancy. The source of these receptors is a female donor with multiple sclerosis, enrolled in a pregnancy study. The CDR3 runs from the conserved cysteine through the conserved F or W. Each record gives: J gene, D gene, V gene, clone size, CDR3 protein, CDR3 DNA. A D gene is named only where the DNA matches it firmly. Expanded clones get a size class; other rows say once, few or many, or leave the size out.

J gene: TRBJ1-6; D gene: TRBD1; V gene: TRBV5-6; clone size: -; CDR3 protein: CASSLKTGTGSPLHF; CDR3 DNA: TGTGCCAGCAGCTTAAAGACAGGGACGGGTTCACCCCTCCACTTT
J gene: TRBJ1-5; D gene: -; V gene: TRBV7-2; clone size: -; CDR3 protein: CASSMGGVNQPQHF; CDR3 DNA: TGTGCCAGCAGCATGGGGGGGGTAAATCAGCCCCAGCATTTT
J gene: TRBJ1-2; D gene: TRBD1; V gene: TRBV25-1; clone size: -; CDR3 protein: CASSWTGRYGYTF; CDR3 DNA: TGTGCCAGCAGCTGGACAGGTCGCTATGGCTACACCTTC
J gene: TRBJ2-5; D gene: -; V gene: TRBV7-6; clone size: -; CDR3 protein: CASSGGETQYF; CDR3 DNA: TGTGCCAGCAGCGGAGGAGAGACCCAGTACTTC
J gene: TRBJ2-3; D gene: -; V gene: TRBV19; clone size: -; CDR3 protein: CASSTGIGDTQYF; CDR3 DNA: TGTGCCAGTAGTACCGGGATCGGAGATACGCAGTATTTT
J gene: TRBJ2-1; D gene: TRBD1; V gene: TRBV19; clone size: -; CDR3 protein: CASSKTGTAPYNEQFF; CDR3 DNA: TGTGCCAGTAGTAAAACCGGGACAGCCCCCTACAATGAGCAGTTCTTC
J gene: TRBJ2-7; D gene: -; V gene: TRBV15; clone size: once; CDR3 protein: CATSLNRGGRYEQYF; CDR3 DNA: TGTGCCACCAGCCTTAATAGGGGGGGCCGCTACGAGCAGTACTTC
J gene: TRBJ2-5; D gene: -; V gene: TRBV19; clone size: -; CDR3 protein: CASSELSQETQYF; CDR3 DNA: TGTGCCAGTAGTGAACTTTCGCAAGAGACCCAGTACTTC
J gene: TRBJ2-1; D gene: TRBD2; V gene: TRBV28; clone size: -; CDR3 protein: CASSFGKREGRDEQFF; CDR3 DNA: TGTGCCAGCAGTTTCGGTAAGCGGGAGGGCCGGGATGAGCAGTTCTTC
J gene: TRBJ2-2; D gene: -; V gene: TRBV18; clone size: -; CDR3 protein: CASSPLGGNTGELFF; CDR3 DNA: TGTGCCAGCTCACCCCTAGGGGGAAACACCGGGGAGCTGTTTTTT
J gene: TRBJ1-2; D gene: -; V gene: TRBV19; clone size: once; CDR3 protein: CASSPDTYGYTF; CDR3 DNA: TGTGCCAGTAGTCCGGACACCTATGGCTACACCTTC
J gene: TRBJ2-7; D gene: TRBD2; V gene: TRBV27; clone size: -; CDR3 protein: CASSSGLAPNEQYF; CDR3 DNA: TGTGCCAGCAGCTCGGGACTAGCTCCCAACGAGCAGTACTTC
J gene: TRBJ1-5; D gene: -; V gene: TRBV27; clone size: -; CDR3 protein: CASSFREAGQPQHF; CDR3 DNA: TGTGCCAGCAGTTTTAGGGAGGCGGGTCAGCCCCAGCATTTT
J gene: TRBJ1-2; D gene: -; V gene: TRBV10-3; clone size: -; CDR3 protein: CAISPGTMGYTF; CDR3 DNA: TGTGCCATCAGCCCCGGGACAATGGGCTACACCTTC
J gene: TRBJ2-1; D gene: -; V gene: TRBV5-1; clone size: once; CDR3 protein: CASTGSPQGNEQFF; CDR3 DNA: TGCGCCAGCACTGGGTCGCCCCAGGGCAATGAGCAGTTCTTC
J gene: TRBJ1-1; D gene: -; V gene: TRBV5-6; clone size: -; CDR3 protein: CASSPWATGDAEAFF; CDR3 DNA: TGTGCCAGCAGCCCGTGGGCCACGGGGGATGCAGAAGCTTTCTTT